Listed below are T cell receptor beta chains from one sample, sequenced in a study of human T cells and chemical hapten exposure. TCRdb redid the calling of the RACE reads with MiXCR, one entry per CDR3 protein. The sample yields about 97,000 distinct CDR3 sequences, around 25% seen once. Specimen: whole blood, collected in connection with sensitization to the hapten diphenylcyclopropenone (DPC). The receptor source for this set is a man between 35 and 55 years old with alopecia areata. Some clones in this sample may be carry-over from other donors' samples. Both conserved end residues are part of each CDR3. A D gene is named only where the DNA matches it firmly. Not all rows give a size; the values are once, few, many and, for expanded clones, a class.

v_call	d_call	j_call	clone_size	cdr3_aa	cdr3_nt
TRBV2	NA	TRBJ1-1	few	CASSEMRRQALEAFF	TGTGCCAGCAGTGAAATGCGCCGGCAGGCGCTTGAAGCTTTCTTT
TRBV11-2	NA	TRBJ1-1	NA	CASSSTIIVVGNTEAFF	TGTGCCAGCAGCTCAACTATTATTGTAGTCGGGAACACTGAAGCTTTCTTT
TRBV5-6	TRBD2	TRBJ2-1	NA	CASSLTSAPPNEQFF	TGTGCCAGCAGCCTGACTAGCGCCCCACCCAATGAGCAGTTCTTC
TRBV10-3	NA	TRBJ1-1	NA	CAISEGVGVAFF	TGTGCCATCAGTGAGGGAGTAGGGGTGGCTTTCTTT
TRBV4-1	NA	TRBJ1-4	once	CASSRGPHSLLNEKLFF	TGCGCCAGCAGCCGAGGTCCCCACAGCTTGTTAAATGAAAAACTGTTTTTT
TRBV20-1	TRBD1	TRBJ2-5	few	CSARVGTGKTQYF	TGCAGTGCTAGAGTAGGGACAGGGAAGACCCAGTACTTC
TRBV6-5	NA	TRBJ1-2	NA	CASSKDRLYGYTF	TGTGCCAGCAGCAAGGACAGACTCTATGGCTACACCTTC
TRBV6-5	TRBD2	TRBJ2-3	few	CASSWGLAGGSDTQYF	TGTGCCAGCAGTTGGGGACTAGCGGGAGGGTCTGATACGCAGTATTTT
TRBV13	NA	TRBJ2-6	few	CASSLRDAGANVLTF	TGTGCCAGCAGCTTACGCGATGCAGGGGCCAACGTCCTGACTTTC
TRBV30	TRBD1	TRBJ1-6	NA	CASWTGGRTPLHF	TGTGCCTCCTGGACAGGGGGTCGGACACCCCTCCACTTT